This TCR beta chain comes out of a study of T cells after yellow fever vaccination. This clonotype appeared a few times. The CDR3 has 16 amino acids. Germline CDR1 reads SGHTA; CDR2 reads FQGNSA. Trimming removed 2 bases from V and 8 bases from J; junction bases left unmatched: 10. Template switching by 5'RACE produced TCR cDNA, adding a universal primer site and UMIs. TCRdb ran MiXCR on the 5' RACE reads and lists one entry per CDR3 protein. The sample lists some 200,000 distinct CDR3 sequences, more than 3% occurring once. This rearrangement joins TRBV7-2 to TRBJ2-1; TRBD2 aligns across 9 bases. This receptor was taken from a man between 18 and 29 years old who received the YFV17D yellow fever vaccine. The sequencing here drew on CD4+ T cells sorted from PBMCs, taken 10 days after the yellow fever booster vaccination. The CDR3 DNA is TGTGCCAGCAGCTTATTAGGCGGGGGGGCCCGGTATGAGCAGTTCTTC. As protein: CASSLLGGGARYEQFF.